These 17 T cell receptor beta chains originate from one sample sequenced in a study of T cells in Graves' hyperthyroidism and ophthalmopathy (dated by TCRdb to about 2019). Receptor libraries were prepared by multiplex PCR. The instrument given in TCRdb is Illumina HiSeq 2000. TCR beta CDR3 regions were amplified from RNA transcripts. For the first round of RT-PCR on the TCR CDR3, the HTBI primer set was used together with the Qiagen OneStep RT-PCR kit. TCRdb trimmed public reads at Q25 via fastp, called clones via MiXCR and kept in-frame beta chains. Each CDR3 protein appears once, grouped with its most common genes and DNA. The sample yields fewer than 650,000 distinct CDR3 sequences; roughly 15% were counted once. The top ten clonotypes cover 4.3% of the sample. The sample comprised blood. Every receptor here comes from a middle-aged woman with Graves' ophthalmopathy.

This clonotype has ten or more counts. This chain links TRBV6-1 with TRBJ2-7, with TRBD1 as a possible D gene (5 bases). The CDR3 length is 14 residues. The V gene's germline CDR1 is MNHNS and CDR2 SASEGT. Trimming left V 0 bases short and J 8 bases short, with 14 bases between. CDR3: CASSEANGQNKQYF. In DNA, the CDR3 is TGTGCCAGCAGTGAAGCGAACGGACAAAACAAGCAGTACTTC.

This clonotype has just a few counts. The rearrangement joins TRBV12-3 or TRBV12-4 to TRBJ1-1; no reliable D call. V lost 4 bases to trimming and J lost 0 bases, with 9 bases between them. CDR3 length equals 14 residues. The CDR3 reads CASSYGPMNTEAFF. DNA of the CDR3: TGTGCCAGCAGTTACGGACCTATGAACACTGAAGCTTTCTTT.

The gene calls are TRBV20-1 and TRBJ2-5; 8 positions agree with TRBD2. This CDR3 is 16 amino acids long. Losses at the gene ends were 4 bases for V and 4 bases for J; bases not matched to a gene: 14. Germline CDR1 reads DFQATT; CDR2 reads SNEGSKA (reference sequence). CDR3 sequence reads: CSATLSYGRASETQYF. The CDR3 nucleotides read TGCAGTGCTACTCTTTCCTACGGGAGGGCCTCAGAGACCCAGTACTTC.

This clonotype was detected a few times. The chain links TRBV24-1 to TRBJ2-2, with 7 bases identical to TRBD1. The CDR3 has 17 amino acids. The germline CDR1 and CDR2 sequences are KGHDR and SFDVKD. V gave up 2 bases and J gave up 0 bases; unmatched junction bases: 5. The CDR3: CATSDSQGVPNTGELFF. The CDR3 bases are TGTGCCACCAGTGATTCCCAGGGGGTTCCGAACACCGGGGAGCTGTTTTTT.

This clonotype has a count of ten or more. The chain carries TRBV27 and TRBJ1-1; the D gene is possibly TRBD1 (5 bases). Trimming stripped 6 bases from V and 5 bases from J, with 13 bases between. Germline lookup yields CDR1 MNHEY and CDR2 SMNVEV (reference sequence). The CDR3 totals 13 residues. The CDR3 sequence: CASSLEGVTEAFF. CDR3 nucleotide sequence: TGTGCCAGCAGCCTAGAAGGGGTAACTGAAGCTTTCTTT.

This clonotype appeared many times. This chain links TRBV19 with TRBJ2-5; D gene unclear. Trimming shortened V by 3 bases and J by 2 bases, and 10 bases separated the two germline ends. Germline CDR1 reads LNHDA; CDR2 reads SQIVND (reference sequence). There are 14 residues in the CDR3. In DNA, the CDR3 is TGTGCCAGTAGTATGAGCCAGGCACAAGAGACCCAGTACTTC. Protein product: CASSMSQAQETQYF.

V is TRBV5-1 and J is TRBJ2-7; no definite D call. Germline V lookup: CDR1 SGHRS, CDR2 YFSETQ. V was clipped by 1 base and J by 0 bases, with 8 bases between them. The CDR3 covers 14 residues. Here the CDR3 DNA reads TGCGCCAGCAGCTTGATAGACCGCTCCTACGAGCAGTACTTC. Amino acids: CASSLIDRSYEQYF.

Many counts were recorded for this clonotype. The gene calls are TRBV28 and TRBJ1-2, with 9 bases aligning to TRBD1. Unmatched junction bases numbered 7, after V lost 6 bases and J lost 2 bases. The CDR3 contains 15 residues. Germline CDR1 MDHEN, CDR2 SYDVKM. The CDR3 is CASRTYRGPNYGYTF. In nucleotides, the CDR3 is TGTGCCAGCAGAACTTACAGGGGGCCAAACTATGGCTACACCTTC.

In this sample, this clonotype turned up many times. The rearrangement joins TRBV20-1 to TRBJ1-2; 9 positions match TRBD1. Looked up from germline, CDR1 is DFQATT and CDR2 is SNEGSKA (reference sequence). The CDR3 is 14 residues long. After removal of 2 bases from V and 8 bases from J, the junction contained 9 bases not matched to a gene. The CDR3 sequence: CSARNTGGAGGYTF. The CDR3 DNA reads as TGCAGTGCTAGAAACACAGGGGGCGCCGGGGGCTACACCTTC.

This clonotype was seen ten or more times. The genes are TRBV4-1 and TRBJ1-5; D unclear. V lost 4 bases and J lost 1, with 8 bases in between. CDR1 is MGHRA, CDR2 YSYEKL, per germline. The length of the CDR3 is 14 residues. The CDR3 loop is CASSPSLSNQPQHF. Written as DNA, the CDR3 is TGCGCCAGCAGCCCAAGCCTAAGCAATCAGCCCCAGCATTTT.

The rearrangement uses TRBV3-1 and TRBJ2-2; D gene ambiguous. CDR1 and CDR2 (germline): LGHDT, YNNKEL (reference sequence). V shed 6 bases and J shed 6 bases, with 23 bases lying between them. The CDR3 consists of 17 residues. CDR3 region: CASSVRGTSLDAGELFF. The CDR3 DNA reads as TGTGCCAGCAGTGTCAGAGGTACCTCGTTGGACGCCGGGGAGCTGTTTTTT. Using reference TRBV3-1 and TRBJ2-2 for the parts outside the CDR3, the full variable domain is DTAVSQTPKYLVTQMGNDKSIKCEQNLGHDTMYWYKQDSKKFLKIMFSYNNKELIINETVPNRFSPKSPDKAHLNLHINSLELGDSAVYFCASSVRGTSLDAGELFFGEGSRLTVL.

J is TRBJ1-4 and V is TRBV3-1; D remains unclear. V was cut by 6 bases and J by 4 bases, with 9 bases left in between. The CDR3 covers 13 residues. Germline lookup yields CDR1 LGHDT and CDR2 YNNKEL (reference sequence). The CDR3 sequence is CASSPAGNEKLFF. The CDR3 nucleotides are TGTGCCAGCAGTCCCGCGGGTAATGAAAAACTGTTTTTT.

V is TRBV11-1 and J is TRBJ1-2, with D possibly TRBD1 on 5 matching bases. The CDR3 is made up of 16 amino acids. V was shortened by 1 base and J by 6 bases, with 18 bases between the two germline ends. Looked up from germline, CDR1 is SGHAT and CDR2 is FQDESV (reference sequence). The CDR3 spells CASSLELGVRLNGYTF. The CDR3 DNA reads TGTGCCAGCAGCTTAGAGTTGGGGGTTAGATTGAATGGCTACACCTTC. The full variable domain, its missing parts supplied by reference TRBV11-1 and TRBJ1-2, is EAEVAQSPRYKITEKSQAVAFWCDPISGHATLYWYRQILGQGPELLVQFQDESVVDDSQLPKDRFSAERLKGVDSTLKIQPAELGDSAMYLCASSLELGVRLNGYTFGSGTRLTVV.

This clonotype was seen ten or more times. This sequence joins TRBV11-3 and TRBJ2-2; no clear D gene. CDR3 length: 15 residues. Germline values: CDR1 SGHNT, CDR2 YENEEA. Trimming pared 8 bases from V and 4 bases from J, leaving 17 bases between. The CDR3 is CASGKGIVITGELFF. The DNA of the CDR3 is TGTGCCAGCGGAAAGGGCATAGTGATCACCGGGGAGCTGTTTTTT.

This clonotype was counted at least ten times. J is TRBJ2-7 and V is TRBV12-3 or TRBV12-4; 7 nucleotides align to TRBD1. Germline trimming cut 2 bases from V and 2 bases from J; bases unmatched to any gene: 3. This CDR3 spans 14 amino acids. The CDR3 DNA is TGTGCCAGCAGTTTAAGGGACAGTACCTACGAGCAGTACTTC. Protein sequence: CASSLRDSTYEQYF.

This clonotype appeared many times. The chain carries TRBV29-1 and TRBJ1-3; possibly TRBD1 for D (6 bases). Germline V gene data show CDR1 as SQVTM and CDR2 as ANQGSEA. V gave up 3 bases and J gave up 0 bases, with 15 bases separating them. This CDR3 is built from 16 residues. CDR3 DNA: TGCAGCGTTGAGTTAACGGACAGCAACTCTGGAAACACCATATATTTT. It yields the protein CSVELTDSNSGNTIYF.

The CDR3 bases are TGTGCCAGCTCACCAGATAGGACGACCTACGAGCAGTACTTC. Translating gives CASSPDRTTYEQYF. V and J are TRBV18 and TRBJ2-7; no definite D call. Trimming cost V 2 bases and J 2 bases, with 10 bases left between them. The CDR3 covers 14 residues. In germline, CDR1 is KGHSH, CDR2 LQKENI.